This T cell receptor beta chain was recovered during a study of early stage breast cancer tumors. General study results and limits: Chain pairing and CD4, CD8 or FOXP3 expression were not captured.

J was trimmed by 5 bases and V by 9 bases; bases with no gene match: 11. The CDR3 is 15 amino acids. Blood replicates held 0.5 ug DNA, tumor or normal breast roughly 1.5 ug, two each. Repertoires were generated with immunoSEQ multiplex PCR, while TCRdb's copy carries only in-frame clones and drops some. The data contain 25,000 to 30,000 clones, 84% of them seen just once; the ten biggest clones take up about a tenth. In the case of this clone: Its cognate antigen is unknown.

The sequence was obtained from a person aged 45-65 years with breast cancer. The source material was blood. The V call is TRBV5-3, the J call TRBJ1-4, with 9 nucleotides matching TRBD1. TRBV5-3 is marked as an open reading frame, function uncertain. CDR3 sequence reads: CATSFNRGLNEKLFF. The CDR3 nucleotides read TGTGCCACATCATTTAACAGGGGGCTCAATGAAAAACTGTTTTTT.